The clone carrying this T cell receptor (beta chain) was observed a few times. The antigen remains undetermined. TCRdb re-analysed the 5' RACE reads in MiXCR, keeping a single row per CDR3 protein. Seen here are about 390,000 distinct CDR3 sequences, roughly 15% observed once, and the top ten hold 20% to 25%. The sample originates from a study of T-cell memory formation after mild COVID-19. Study-wide findings and caveats: Day 15 to 85 contracting clones showed balanced CD4/CD8; day 15 to 37 expanders favored CD4+.

This CDR3 has 15 residues. Germline V gene lookup returns CDR1 SGHRS and CDR2 YFSETQ. V lost 4 bases and J lost 0, with 8 bases in between. The chain combines TRBV5-1 with TRBJ2-6; D gene unclear. Specimen: PBMCs or a T cell subset sorted from them (not recorded which). The clonotype comes from a man between 18 and 29 years old who had mild COVID-19 (a few samples of this study predate the infection). Cell type and time point are not known. The CDR3: CASSEFGSGANVLTF. In DNA, the CDR3 is TGCGCCAGCAGCGAGTTCGGCTCTGGGGCCAACGTCCTGACTTTC.